Following are 24 T cell receptor beta chains from one sample sequenced in a study of regulatory T cells in long-lasting Graves disease. With iRepertoire HTBI primers and Arm-PCR of CDR3 regions, TCR beta libraries were built. TCRdb re-derived calls from the multiplex PCR reads in MiXCR, one entry per CDR3 protein. Among 400,000 to 550,000 distinct CDR3 sequences listed, around 15% were seen once. As for time point: newly diagnosed GD, antithyroid drugs for less than 3 months. TCR sequences were obtained from RNA taken from PBMCs. These data are also associated with another study on T cells in Graves' hyperthyroidism and ophthalmopathy.

The material was peripheral blood mononuclear cells (PBMCs), obtained at new diagnosis, from a patient treated with antithyroid drugs. Receptors were obtained from a woman younger than 45 with Graves disease.

In this sample, this clonotype turned up a few times. The chain carries TRBV7-2 and TRBJ2-5; D gene ambiguous. The CDR3 consists of 16 residues. Trimming removed 6 bases from V and 7 bases from J, with 24 bases in between. Germline V gene lookup returns CDR1 SGHTA and CDR2 FQGNSA. As DNA, the CDR3 is TGTGCCAGCAGTACCTTCCGGGCCTCTGGACGGAGGACCCAGTACTTC. It yields the protein CASSTFRASGRRTQYF.

This clonotype was picked up many times. The rearrangement links TRBV20-1 to TRBJ2-1, with 7 bases lining up with TRBD2. This CDR3 is 14 amino acids long. The germline CDR1 and CDR2 sequences are DFQATT and SNEGSKA (reference sequence). Losses at the gene ends were 3 bases for V and 6 bases for J; bases not matched to a gene: 8. CDR3 amino acids: CSASAGASSNEQFF. The CDR3 nucleotides are TGCAGTGCTAGCGCGGGAGCCAGTTCCAATGAGCAGTTCTTC.

A few counts support this clonotype. At one boundary the junction diverges from the germline segment, which might be a read error. The chain uses TRBV7-9 and TRBJ2-1, with 7 bases that match TRBD2. Germline loops: CDR1 SEHNR, CDR2 FQNEAQ (reference sequence). The CDR3 extends over 18 amino acids. CDR3 loop: CASAPRKRLAGGDNEQLF. The CDR3 DNA reads as TGTGCCAGCGCCCCGAGAAAGAGACTAGCCGGAGGCGACAATGAGCAGCTCTTC.

In the case of this clonotype: A much larger clone sits a single nucleotide away, making a read error possible. This chain uses TRBV5-1 with TRBJ2-7, with 7 nucleotides matching TRBD1. This CDR3 is 14 amino acids long. Germline V gives CDR1 SGHRS, CDR2 YFSETQ. The CDR3 reads CASGLGDSYYEQYF. In DNA, the CDR3 is TGCGCCAGCGGCTTGGGGGACAGTTACTACGAGCAGTACTTC.

This clonotype was counted many times. The genes are TRBV20-1 and TRBJ1-2, with D unresolved. CDR3 length equals 13 residues. CDR1 and CDR2 (germline): DFQATT, SNEGSKA (reference sequence). V was clipped by 0 bases and J by 4 bases, with 9 bases between them. The CDR3 spells CSARELGFYGYTF. As DNA, the CDR3 is TGCAGTGCTAGAGAATTGGGATTCTATGGCTACACCTTC.

The sample holds many counts of this clonotype. The chain recombines TRBV13 with TRBJ2-7; D uncertain. The V end lost 4 bases, the J end lost 3 bases, and 10 bases lay between the germline ends. The germline V gene has CDR1 PRHDT and CDR2 FYEKMQ (reference sequence). The CDR3 spans 13 residues. CDR3 nucleotide sequence: TGTGCCAGCAGCTCCGGACCAGGCTACGAGCAGTACTTC. Protein sequence: CASSSGPGYEQYF.

This clonotype was seen many times. The chain is built from TRBV20-1 and TRBJ2-7, with D maybe TRBD1 (5 bases). The V end was cut by 0 bases, the J end by 0 bases, with 9 bases between. Germline CDR1 and CDR2: DFQATT and SNEGSKA (reference sequence). The CDR3 totals 14 residues. CDR3 in DNA: TGCAGTGCTAGAGATGGACAAAGCTCCTACGAGCAGTACTTC. Translated, it gives CSARDGQSSYEQYF.

V and J are TRBV5-5 and TRBJ2-7, with 9 bases fitting TRBD2. This CDR3 region has 14 residues. Germline values: CDR1 SGHKS, CDR2 YYEKEE (reference sequence). V was clipped by 4 bases and J by 3 bases; unmatched bases: 5. The CDR3 nucleotides are TGTGCCAGCAGCGAGGGACTAGCTGTCTACGAGCAGTACTTC. It encodes CASSEGLAVYEQYF.

There are many counts of this clonotype. The rearrangement links TRBV12-5 to TRBJ2-2, with TRBD2 matching 14 bases. The CDR3 totals 18 residues. The V gene's germline CDR1 is LGHNT and CDR2 FRNRAP. J lost 6 bases, V lost 5 bases, and 11 bases had no gene match. The CDR3 nucleotides are TGTGCTAGTGGTCTCGGGGCGGGACTAGCGGGAGCGGCCGGGGAGCTGTTTTTT. Amino acids: CASGLGAGLAGAAGELFF.

Points on this clonotype: This may be a read error: a much more frequent sequence differs by one nucleotide. The chain combines TRBV13 with TRBJ2-5; the match to TRBD2 covers 9 bases. Looked up from germline, CDR1 is PRHDT and CDR2 is FYEKMQ (reference sequence). The length of the CDR3 is 18 residues. With V trimmed by 1 base and J by 7 bases, 16 bases remained unmatched. CDR3 in amino acids: CASSLAPRGSGRRGTQYF. The CDR3 nucleotides read TGTGCCAGCAGCTTAGCCCCCAGAGGTAGCGGGAGACGAGGGACCCAGTACTTC.

This CDR3 is CASRRTVNQPQHF. Here the CDR3 DNA reads TGTGCCAGCAGACGGACGGTCAATCAGCCCCAGCATTTT. This chain uses TRBV6-1 with TRBJ1-5; D unresolved. The CDR3 runs to 13 residues. Germline-derived CDR1 and CDR2 are MNHNS and SASEGT. Between the trimmed V and J ends, which lost 6 bases and 3 bases, there was a span of 9 bases.

This clonotype was seen a handful of times. This sequence joins TRBV5-1 and TRBJ2-7; the D is unclear. The CDR3 spans 15 residues. Germline CDR1 SGHRS, CDR2 YFSETQ. The ends were cut back, 1 base at V and 4 bases at J, with 15 bases in the middle. The CDR3 nucleotides read TGCGCCAGCAGCTTGAAGTGGGATACCCTATACGAGCAGTACTTC. Translating gives CASSLKWDTLYEQYF.

The chain links TRBV20-1 to TRBJ2-3; 11 nucleotides agree with TRBD1. The CDR3 is made up of 16 amino acids. J gave up 3 bases and V 4 bases, and 9 bases lay outside the gene matches. Germline CDR1 is DFQATT and CDR2 is SNEGSKA (reference sequence). Here the CDR3 reads CSAKFGQGARTDTQYF. The CDR3 DNA follows: TGCAGTGCTAAGTTCGGACAGGGGGCGCGTACAGATACGCAGTATTTT.

The chain uses TRBV7-8 and TRBJ1-2; a possible D gene is TRBD1 (5 bases). V was clipped by 5 bases and J by 4 bases, with 17 bases between them. This CDR3 is built from 15 residues. Germline V gene lookup returns CDR1 SGHVS and CDR2 FQNEAQ. CDR3 nucleotides: TGTGCCAGCAGCGTACGCGGTGGGGGATTCTATGGCTACACCTTC. Its translation is CASSVRGGGFYGYTF.

The rearrangement uses TRBV28 and TRBJ1-5; the D is unclear. V was pared by 3 bases and J by 5 bases, with 11 bases between. The CDR3 spans 14 residues. Germline V CDR1 and CDR2: MDHEN, SYDVKM. For the CDR3, the DNA is TGTGCCAGCAGTTTCAAAGGGCATTATCAGCCCCAGCATTTT. Residues: CASSFKGHYQPQHF.

This clonotype showed up just a few times. The chain employs TRBV7-3 and TRBJ1-1; D uncertain. Looked up from germline, CDR1 is SGHTA and CDR2 is FQGTGA. The V and J ends lost 4 bases and 4 bases respectively, with 10 bases between them. The CDR3 is 13 residues long. The CDR3 is CASSWEDGTEAFF. CDR3 nucleotides: TGTGCCAGCAGCTGGGAAGATGGCACTGAAGCTTTCTTT.

This clonotype was recorded at least ten times. The chain is built from TRBV24-1 and TRBJ2-2, with TRBD1 identical over 10 bases. Trimming took 11 bases from V and 4 from J; bases not matched to a gene: 3. Germline V gene sequence: CDR1 KGHDR, CDR2 SFDVKD. This CDR3 is 13 amino acids long. This chain's CDR3 is CAIGQGGTGELFF. The CDR3 DNA follows: TGTGCCATCGGACAGGGGGGCACCGGGGAGCTGTTTTTT.

This clonotype showed up just a few times. This rearrangement joins TRBV28 to TRBJ2-3; D is undetermined. The V gene lost 0 bases and the J gene lost 0 bases, with 10 bases spanning the gap. The CDR3 contains 16 residues. Germline lookup yields CDR1 MDHEN and CDR2 SYDVKM. The CDR3 sequence: CASSLWTISSTDTQYF. The CDR3 DNA reads as TGTGCCAGCAGTTTATGGACCATTTCTAGCACAGATACGCAGTATTTT.

This clonotype was detected many times. This chain uses TRBV3-1 with TRBJ1-2; 8 bases align to TRBD1. This CDR3 has 13 amino acids. V trimming: 3 bases; J trimming: 3 bases; junction bases outside the gene matches: 0. CDR1 and CDR2 from the germline V gene are LGHDT and YNNKEL (reference sequence). CDR3 DNA sequence: TGTGCCAGCAGCCAGGACAGGGACTATGGCTACACCTTC. It translates to CASSQDRDYGYTF.

This clonotype was detected ten times or more. The chain has TRBV12-3 or TRBV12-4 and TRBJ1-2; D remains unclear. The CDR3 totals 15 residues. V lost 3 bases, J lost 1 base, and 12 bases lay in between. The CDR3 coding sequence is TGTGCCAGCAGTTTGAAGTGGGGAGGTAACTATGGCTACACCTTC. It translates to CASSLKWGGNYGYTF.

This clonotype occurred many times. This sequence joins TRBV28 and TRBJ2-1; 11 bases are a match to TRBD2. CDR3 length: 15 residues. The germline V gene has CDR1 MDHEN and CDR2 SYDVKM. J lost 4 bases, V lost 5 bases, and 4 bases had no gene match. CDR3: CASSHRLAGYNEQFF. For the CDR3, the DNA is TGTGCCAGCAGTCACCGACTAGCGGGATACAATGAGCAGTTCTTC.

This clonotype came up many times. The V and J genes are TRBV28 and TRBJ1-1; TRBD1 is a possible D gene (6 bases). The CDR3 totals 17 residues. Trimming removed 5 bases from V and 0 bases from J, with 19 bases in between. Germline V gives CDR1 MDHEN, CDR2 SYDVKM. The CDR3 region is CASSPVLLQGLNTEAFF. CDR3 in DNA: TGTGCCAGCAGTCCTGTGTTATTGCAGGGGTTGAACACTGAAGCTTTCTTT.

This clonotype was seen repeatedly, ten times or more. CDR3 protein: CAIQRQVGWETQYF. The CDR3 coding sequence is TGTGCCATCCAACGACAGGTGGGGTGGGAGACCCAGTACTTC. The chain combines TRBV28 with TRBJ2-5; D possibly corresponds to TRBD1 (6 bases). V was pared by 10 bases and J by 5 bases, with 20 bases between. Germline loops: CDR1 MDHEN, CDR2 SYDVKM. The CDR3 length is 14 residues.

In this sample, this clonotype turned up a few times. The chain couples TRBV18 to TRBJ1-6; no definite D call. Trimming removed 6 bases at V and 5 bases at J, with 17 bases between. CDR3 size: 16 residues. Germline V gene lookup returns CDR1 KGHSH and CDR2 LQKENI. The CDR3: CASSGTAGANNSPLHF. The DNA of the CDR3 is TGTGCCAGCTCTGGAACGGCAGGCGCCAATAATTCACCCCTCCACTTT.